This entry is about one T cell receptor beta chain. The CDR3 extends over 14 amino acids. V was clipped by 5 bases and J by 1 base, with 11 bases between them. Germline CDR1 is SNHLY and CDR2 is FYNNEI. The entry originates in a study of blood T cell repertoires in COVID-19. Clones were read by immunoSEQ multiplex PCR, and TCRdb kept only the in-frame ones, dropping some. The repertoire holds fewer than 250,000 clones, with 70% to 90% as singletons. The sequenced sample consisted of peripheral blood. The chain carries TRBV2 and TRBJ1-1; TRBD1 is a possible D gene (5 bases). The TCR was taken from a man aged 50-59 years with acute or convalescent COVID-19. The CDR3 is CASSPDRANTEAFF. CDR3 DNA sequence: TGTGCCAGCAGTCCTGACAGAGCGAACACTGAAGCTTTCTTT.